The 6 T cell receptor beta chains below all came from one sample that was sequenced in a study of T cells in Graves' hyperthyroidism and ophthalmopathy. From RNA transcripts, TCR beta CDR3 regions were amplified. The HTBI set primed first-round TCR CDR3 RT-PCR. TCRdb itself ran the multiplex PCR reads through MiXCR, one entry per CDR3 protein. In the table there are about 360,000 distinct CDR3 sequences, under 15% of which are singletons. The sample taken for sequencing was blood. The source is a woman under 30 with Graves' hyperthyroidism.

This clonotype has ten or more counts. The chain recombines TRBV7-6 with TRBJ2-7; 7 bases line up with TRBD2. The V segment lost 3 bases and the J segment 4 bases; nucleotides outside the gene matches: 15. This CDR3 has 17 amino acids. Germline-derived CDR1 and CDR2 are SGHVS and FNYEAQ. The CDR3 region is CASSLGVAGRAGYEQYF. The CDR3 DNA sequence: TGTGCCAGCAGCTTGGGGGTAGCGGGCAGGGCGGGTTACGAGCAGTACTTC. The full variable domain, with the rest looked up from reference TRBV7-6 and TRBJ2-7, is GAGVSQSPRYKVTKRGQDVALRCDPISGHVSLYWYRQALGQGPEFLTYFNYEAQQDKSGLPNDRFSAERPEGSISTLTIQRTEQRDSAMYRCASSLGVAGRAGYEQYFGPGTRLTVT.

This clonotype was recorded at least ten times. V usage is TRBV6-1 and J usage is TRBJ2-1, with D tentatively TRBD1 (7 bases). The germline gives CDR1 MNHNS, CDR2 SASEGT. The CDR3 contains 16 residues. Trimming cost V 6 bases and J 4 bases, with 19 bases left between them. This CDR3 reads CASRRSEGAGYNEQFF. The CDR3 DNA sequence: TGTGCCAGCAGGAGATCGGAGGGGGCTGGATACAATGAGCAGTTCTTC.

This clonotype was recorded many times. This chain connects TRBV9 to TRBJ2-1, with D uncertain. The length of the CDR3 is 15 residues. V was shortened by 1 base and J by 2 bases, with 10 bases between the two germline ends. CDR1 is SGDLS, CDR2 YYNGEE, per germline. The CDR3 DNA reads TGTGCCAGCAGCGTAAGCCAGAGGACCTACAATGAGCAGTTCTTC. Protein product: CASSVSQRTYNEQFF. Looking up the rest from reference TRBV9 and TRBJ2-1 gives the full variable domain: DSGVTQTPKHLITATGQRVTLRCSPRSGDLSVYWYQQSLDQGLQFLIQYYNGEERAKGNILERFSAQQFPDLHSELNLSSLELGDSALYFCASSVSQRTYNEQFFGPGTRLTVL.

This clonotype occurred many times. The V call is TRBV5-1, the J call TRBJ1-2; 9 positions agree with TRBD1. The V gene's germline CDR1 is SGHRS and CDR2 YFSETQ. The CDR3 contains 16 residues. Losses at the gene ends were 3 bases for V and 3 bases for J; bases not matched to a gene: 9. The CDR3 DNA reads as TGCGCCAGCAGCTCGGGACAGGGAGGACTGGACTATGGCTACACCTTC. Its protein product is CASSSGQGGLDYGYTF.

The V call is TRBV4-3, the J call TRBJ2-4; D is possibly TRBD2 (5 bases). Germline V gene lookup returns CDR1 LGHNA and CDR2 YSLEER. The CDR3 is 16 residues long. Trimming shortened V by 1 base and J by 2 bases, and 12 bases separated the two germline ends. CDR3 loop: CASSQGTGLSKNIQYF. The CDR3 coding sequence is TGCGCCAGCAGCCAAGGGACGGGGTTGTCCAAAAACATTCAGTACTTC.

Ten or more counts support this clonotype. The CDR3 region is CASSLGGTGDVEQYF. The CDR3 region has the DNA TGTGCCAGCAGCTTGGGGGGGACAGGGGACGTCGAGCAGTACTTC. The rearrangement links TRBV5-6 to TRBJ2-7; 10 nucleotides line up with TRBD1. This CDR3 contains 15 residues. Germline V CDR1 and CDR2: SGHDT, YYEEEE. Trimming at V came to 0 bases and at J to 6 bases, leaving 6 bases not matched to a gene.